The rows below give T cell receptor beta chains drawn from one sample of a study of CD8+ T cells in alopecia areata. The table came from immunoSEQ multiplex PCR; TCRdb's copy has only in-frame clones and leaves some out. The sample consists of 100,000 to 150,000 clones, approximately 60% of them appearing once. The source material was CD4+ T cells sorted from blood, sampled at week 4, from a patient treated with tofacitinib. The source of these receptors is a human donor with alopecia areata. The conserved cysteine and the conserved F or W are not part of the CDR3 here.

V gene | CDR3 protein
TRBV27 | ASSSRRGRHTEAF
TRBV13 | ASSHRRGGNTQY
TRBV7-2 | ASSYARDQPQH
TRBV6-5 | ASSYVGVRGTEAF
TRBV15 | ATSRDGHRNEKLF
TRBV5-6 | ASSHYREQAKNIQY
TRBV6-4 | ASSDAPNYGYT
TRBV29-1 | SVTRTGTTEAF
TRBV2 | ASRPPSPTGELF
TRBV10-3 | AISAGTGVIGYT
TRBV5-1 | ASSYSRYSLHNEQF
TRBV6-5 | ASRPGRDNYGYT
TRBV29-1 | SVLAGGPDTQY
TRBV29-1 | SFSAGSVTGELF
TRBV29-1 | SVGSGQLNTEAF
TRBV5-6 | ASSPEGRGPSYEQY
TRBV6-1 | ASSVDYNEQF
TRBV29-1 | SVSSGLGSYNEQF
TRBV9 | ASSVAINEQF
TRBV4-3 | ASSQTDRANEQF
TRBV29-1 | SVGVRGDTEAF
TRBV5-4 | ASSLEIMRTQY
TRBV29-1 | SVGWWETQY